This TCR beta chain was identified during a study of T-cell memory formation after mild COVID-19. This clonotype was recorded a few times. Its antigen is currently unknown. The CDR3 has 15 amino acids. Germline CDR1 reads MGHRA; CDR2 reads YSYEKL. The junction had 7 bases not matched to a gene; V was cut back by 4 bases and J by 6 bases. Study results and caveats: A balance of CD4 and CD8 characterized clones contracting day 15 to 85, whereas later expanders leaned CD4+.

MiXCR was run by TCRdb on the 5' RACE reads, yielding one entry per CDR3 protein. The data show over 150,000 distinct CDR3 sequences, with roughly 23% seen just once and about 23% held by the top ten. Sample: PBMCs or a T cell subset sorted from them (not recorded which). The chain joins TRBV4-1 to TRBJ2-1, with 9 bases matching TRBD2. The clonotype was recovered from an adult woman who had mild COVID-19 (a few samples of this study predate the infection). Cell type and time point are not known. CDR3 DNA: TGCGCCAGCAGCCTTCGCGGGACTAGCTTCAATGAGCAGTTCTTC. Protein: CASSLRGTSFNEQFF.